This is a list of T cell receptor beta chains from one sample in a study of HIV-infected patients and healthy controls. TCRdb recomputed calls from the 5' RACE reads with MiXCR, one row per CDR3 protein. The table has 4,500 to 5,500 distinct CDR3 sequences, 5.5% seen once. Here the sequenced sample was blood, taken during antiretroviral therapy. The receptors were gathered from an adult with HIV infection. Each CDR3 is given with its conserved first and last residue. A D gene is named only where the DNA matches it firmly. Rows give clone size only sometimes, using once, few, many, or a class for an expanded clone.

clone_size: many
d_call: NA
j_call: TRBJ2-7
v_call: TRBV5-1
cdr3_aa: CASSKTVNTYEQYF
cdr3_nt: TGCGCCAGCAGCAAGACAGTAAACACCTACGAGCAGTACTTC

clone_size: many
d_call: NA
j_call: TRBJ1-2
v_call: TRBV30
cdr3_aa: CAWSEGRPYGYTF
cdr3_nt: TGTGCCTGGAGTGAGGGCAGGCCCTATGGCTACACCTTC

clone_size: NA
d_call: NA
j_call: TRBJ2-3
v_call: TRBV7-3
cdr3_aa: CASSPTGPDTDTQYF
cdr3_nt: TGTGCCAGCAGCCCCACGGGACCCGACACAGATACGCAGTATTTT

clone_size: medium-sized
d_call: NA
j_call: TRBJ2-2
v_call: TRBV24-1
cdr3_aa: CATSGTRAPNTGELFF
cdr3_nt: TGTGCCACCAGTGGAACCAGGGCCCCGAACACCGGGGAGCTGTTTTTT

clone_size: many
d_call: NA
j_call: TRBJ2-7
v_call: TRBV5-1
cdr3_aa: CASSFRNPSNEQYF
cdr3_nt: TGCGCCAGCAGCTTTCGTAACCCGTCGAACGAGCAGTACTTC

clone_size: many
d_call: NA
j_call: TRBJ2-7
v_call: TRBV3-1
cdr3_aa: CASSLQMGGNEQYF
cdr3_nt: TGTGCCAGCAGCCTCCAAATGGGGGGAAACGAGCAGTACTTC

clone_size: medium-sized
d_call: NA
j_call: TRBJ1-1
v_call: TRBV7-2
cdr3_aa: CASSFLGVRMNTEAFF
cdr3_nt: TGTGCCAGCAGCTTCCTGGGAGTTCGGATGAACACTGAAGCTTTCTTT

clone_size: many
d_call: NA
j_call: TRBJ1-1
v_call: TRBV19
cdr3_aa: CASSRSSTGNTEAFF
cdr3_nt: TGTGCCAGTAGTAGATCGTCGACGGGGAACACTGAAGCTTTCTTT

clone_size: medium-sized
d_call: NA
j_call: TRBJ2-5
v_call: TRBV29-1
cdr3_aa: CSVEGARGRETQYF
cdr3_nt: TGCAGCGTTGAAGGGGCCAGGGGAAGAGAGACCCAGTACTTC

clone_size: few
d_call: NA
j_call: TRBJ1-5
v_call: TRBV12-3/TRBV12-4
cdr3_aa: CASSLIGSQPQHF
cdr3_nt: TGTGCCAGCAGTTTGATAGGGAGCCAGCCCCAGCATTTT

clone_size: many
d_call: NA
j_call: TRBJ1-2
v_call: TRBV5-1
cdr3_aa: CASSLPTENYGYTF
cdr3_nt: TGCGCCAGCAGCTTGCCAACGGAGAACTATGGCTACACCTTC

clone_size: many
d_call: TRBD1
j_call: TRBJ1-1
v_call: TRBV20-1
cdr3_aa: CSARAADRGPNFLAFF
cdr3_nt: TGCAGTGCTAGAGCCGCGGACAGGGGGCCGAATTTCCTGGCTTTCTTT

clone_size: medium-sized
d_call: NA
j_call: TRBJ1-1
v_call: TRBV3-1
cdr3_aa: CASSRILGGDTEAFF
cdr3_nt: TGTGCCAGCAGCCGAATACTAGGGGGAGACACTGAAGCTTTCTTT

clone_size: many
d_call: NA
j_call: TRBJ2-3
v_call: TRBV12-3/TRBV12-4
cdr3_aa: CASSLADGIQLSTDTQYF
cdr3_nt: TGTGCCAGCAGTTTAGCGGACGGAATTCAATTAAGCACAGATACGCAGTATTTT